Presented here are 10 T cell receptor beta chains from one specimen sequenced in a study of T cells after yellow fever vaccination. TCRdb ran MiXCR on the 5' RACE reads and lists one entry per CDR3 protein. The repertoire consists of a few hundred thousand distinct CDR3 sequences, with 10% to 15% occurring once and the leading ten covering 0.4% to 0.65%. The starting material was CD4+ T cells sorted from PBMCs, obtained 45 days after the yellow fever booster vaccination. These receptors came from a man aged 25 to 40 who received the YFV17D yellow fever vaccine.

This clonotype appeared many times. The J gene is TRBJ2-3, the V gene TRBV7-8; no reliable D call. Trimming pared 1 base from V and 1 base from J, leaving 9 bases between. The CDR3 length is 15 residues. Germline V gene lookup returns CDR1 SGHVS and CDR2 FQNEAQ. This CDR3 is CASSLVRARTDTQYF. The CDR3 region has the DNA TGTGCCAGCAGCTTAGTAAGGGCGCGCACAGATACGCAGTATTTT. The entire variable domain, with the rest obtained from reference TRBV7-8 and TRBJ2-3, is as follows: GAGVSQSPRYKVAKRGQDVALRCDPISGHVSLFWYQQALGQGPEFLTYFQNEAQLDKSGLPSDRFFAERPEGSVSTLKIQRTQQEDSAVYLCASSLVRARTDTQYFGPGTRLTVL.

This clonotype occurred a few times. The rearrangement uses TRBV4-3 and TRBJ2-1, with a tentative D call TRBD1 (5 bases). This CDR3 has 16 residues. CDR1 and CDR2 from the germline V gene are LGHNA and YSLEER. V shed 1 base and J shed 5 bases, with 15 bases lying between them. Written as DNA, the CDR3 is TGCGCCAGCAGCCAAGGGGCAGGCAGGGTTAACAATGAGCAGTTCTTC. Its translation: CASSQGAGRVNNEQFF.

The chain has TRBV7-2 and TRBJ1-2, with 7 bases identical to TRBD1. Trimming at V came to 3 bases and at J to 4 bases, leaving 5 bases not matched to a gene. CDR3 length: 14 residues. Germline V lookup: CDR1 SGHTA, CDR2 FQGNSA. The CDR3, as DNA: TGTGCCAGCAGCTTGGGGGGACAGCCCTATGGCTACACCTTC. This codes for CASSLGGQPYGYTF.

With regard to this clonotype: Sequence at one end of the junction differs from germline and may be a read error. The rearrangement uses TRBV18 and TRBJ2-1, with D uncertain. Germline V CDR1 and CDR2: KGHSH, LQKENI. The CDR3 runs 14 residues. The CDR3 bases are TGTGCCAGCACACCTAATAAAGCCTACAATGAGCAGTTCTTC. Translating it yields CASTPNKAYNEQFF. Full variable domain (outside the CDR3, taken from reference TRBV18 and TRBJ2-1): NAGVMQNPRHLVRRRGQEARLRCSPMKGHSHVYWYRQLPEEGLKFMVYLQKENIIDESGMPKERFSAEFPKEGPSILRIQQVVRGDSAAYFCASTPNKAYNEQFFGPGTRLTVL.

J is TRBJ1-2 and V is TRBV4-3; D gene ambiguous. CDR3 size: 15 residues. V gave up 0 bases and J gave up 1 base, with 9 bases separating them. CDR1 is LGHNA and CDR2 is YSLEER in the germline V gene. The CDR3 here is CASSQDYKVNYGYTF. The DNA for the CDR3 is TGCGCCAGCAGCCAAGATTATAAGGTTAACTATGGCTACACCTTC.

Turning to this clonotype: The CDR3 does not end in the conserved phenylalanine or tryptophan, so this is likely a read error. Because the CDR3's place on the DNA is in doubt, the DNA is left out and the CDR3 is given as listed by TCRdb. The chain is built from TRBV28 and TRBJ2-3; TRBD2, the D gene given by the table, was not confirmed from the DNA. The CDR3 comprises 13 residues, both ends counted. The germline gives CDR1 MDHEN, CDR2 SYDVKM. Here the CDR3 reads CASSSALAGGQIV.

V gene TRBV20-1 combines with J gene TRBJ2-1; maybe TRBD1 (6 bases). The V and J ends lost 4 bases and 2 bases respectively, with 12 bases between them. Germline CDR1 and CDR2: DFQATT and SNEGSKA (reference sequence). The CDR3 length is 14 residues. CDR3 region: CSATSRQAYNEQFF. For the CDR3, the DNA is TGCAGTGCTACCTCGAGACAGGCCTACAATGAGCAGTTCTTC.

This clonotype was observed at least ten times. The CDR3 nucleotides read TGCAGTGCTAGAGATACGAAGGCGGTGTACGAGCAGTACTTC. Protein: CSARDTKAVYEQYF. V is TRBV20-1 and J is TRBJ2-7, with D hard to call. V shed 0 bases and J shed 4 bases, with 13 bases lying between them. The CDR3 runs to 14 residues. Per germline, CDR1 DFQATT and CDR2 SNEGSKA (reference sequence).

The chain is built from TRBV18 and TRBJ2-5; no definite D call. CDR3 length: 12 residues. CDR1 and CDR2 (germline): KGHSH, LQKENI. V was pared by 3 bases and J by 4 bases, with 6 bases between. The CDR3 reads CASSPMTETQYF. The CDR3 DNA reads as TGTGCCAGCTCACCGATGACAGAGACCCAGTACTTC.

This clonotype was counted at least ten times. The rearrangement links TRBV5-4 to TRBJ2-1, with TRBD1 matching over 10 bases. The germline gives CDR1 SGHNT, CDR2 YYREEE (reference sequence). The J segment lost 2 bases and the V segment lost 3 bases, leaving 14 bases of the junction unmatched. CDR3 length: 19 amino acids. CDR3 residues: CASSSRGGGTGATYNEQFF. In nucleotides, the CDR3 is TGTGCCAGCAGCTCTCGGGGTGGGGGGACAGGGGCTACCTACAATGAGCAGTTCTTC.